The 23 T cell receptor beta chains below were found in one sample sequenced in a study of shared clonotypes between healthy human individuals. Assay used: immunoSEQ multiplex PCR; TCRdb lists only in-frame clones, some missing. The sample records a few million clones, roughly 93% being singletons. Source material: naive CD4+ T cells from PBMCs. Subset in this sample: CD45RA+ positively selected. The receptors shown here come from a young man in good health. Some clones in this sample may be carry-over from other donors' samples.

This clone occurred once. The chain is built from TRBV5-1 and TRBJ2-4; 10 bases match TRBD1. CDR1 and CDR2 from the germline V gene are SGHRS and YFSETQ. The CDR3 covers 15 residues. The J segment lost 1 base and the V segment lost 3 bases, leaving 1 base of the junction unmatched. Written as DNA, the CDR3 is TGCGCCAGCAGCTCGGGACAGGGGGCCAAAAACATTCAGTACTTC. Translated, it gives CASSSGQGAKNIQYF.

The chain has TRBV21-1 and TRBJ2-5; the DNA was not used to check the table's D call, TRBD2. TRBV21-1 is classified as a pseudogene. This CDR3 comprises 18 residues. CDR3 protein: CASSNEKAQRGSQETQYF. The CDR3 DNA reads TGTGCCAGCAGCAACGAAAAGGCCCAGCGGGGGTCCCAAGAGACCCAGTACTTC.

The V call is TRBV2, the J call TRBJ2-1; 10 bases are shared with TRBD2. CDR1 and CDR2 from the germline V gene are SNHLY and FYNNEI. V was clipped by 9 bases and J by 6 bases; unmatched bases: 5. The length of the CDR3 is 13 residues. The CDR3 spells CASVSGRPNEQFF. CDR3 bases: TGTGCCAGTGTTAGCGGGAGGCCCAATGAGCAGTTCTTC.

The gene calls are TRBV5-3 and TRBJ1-5; D is uncertain. TRBV5-3 is marked as an open reading frame, function uncertain. V was clipped by 0 bases and J by 6 bases, with 4 bases between them. CDR3 length: 12 amino acids. CDR3 DNA sequence: TGTGCCAGAAGCTTGGTGGCTCAGCCCCAGCATTTT. It is translated as CARSLVAQPQHF.

V and J are TRBV4-1 and TRBJ2-1, with a possible D match to TRBD2 (6 bases). The CDR3 has 16 amino acids. Trimming took 4 bases from V and 2 from J, leaving 15 bases between them. The V gene's germline CDR1 is MGHRA and CDR2 YSYEKL. In nucleotides, the CDR3 is TGCGCCAGCAGCCCACAAGGCGGGGTCCCCTACAATGAGCAGTTCTTC. Its protein product is CASSPQGGVPYNEQFF.

The chain employs TRBV9 and TRBJ2-1; no definite D call. Germline CDR1 and CDR2: SGDLS and YYNGEE. Trimming took off 0 bases at V and 9 bases at J, with 10 bases between the two ends. The CDR3 is made up of 13 amino acids. This chain's CDR3 is CASSVGRLGEQFF. CDR3 DNA: TGTGCCAGCAGCGTAGGCCGGCTGGGTGAGCAGTTCTTC.

The V and J genes are TRBV5-6 and TRBJ2-7; TRBD1 might be the D (6 bases). V was cut by 4 bases and J by 2 bases, with 13 bases left in between. The CDR3 consists of 14 residues. Germline CDR1 SGHDT, CDR2 YYEEEE. The CDR3 loop reads CASSLEQGPYEQYF. As DNA, the CDR3 is TGTGCCAGCAGCCTCGAACAGGGTCCCTACGAGCAGTACTTC.

This chain joins TRBV6-1 and TRBJ1-1; perhaps TRBD1 as D (5 bases). Germline CDR1 MNHNS, CDR2 SASEGT. V shed 4 bases and J shed 2 bases, with 8 bases lying between them. This CDR3 spans 13 amino acids. CDR3 loop: CASSVRENTEAFF. CDR3 in DNA: TGTGCCAGCAGTGTCAGGGAAAACACTGAAGCTTTCTTT.

This sequence joins TRBV27 and TRBJ2-3; perhaps TRBD1 as D (5 bases). CDR1 MNHEY and CDR2 SMNVEV come from the germline V gene (reference sequence). This CDR3 contains 15 residues. Trimming took off 6 bases at V and 4 bases at J, with 17 bases between the two ends. Here the CDR3 reads CASRWGRTSPDTQYF. CDR3 DNA: TGTGCCAGCAGATGGGGCAGGACCTCCCCAGATACGCAGTATTTT.

About this clone itself: Other DNA sequences within the sample encode an identical CDR3. The chain uses TRBV28 and TRBJ2-7, with 10 bases that match TRBD1. The V and J ends lost 8 bases and 4 bases, in that order; junction bases with no gene match: 5. This CDR3 comprises 13 residues. The germline V gene encodes CDR1 MDHEN and CDR2 SYDVKM. CDR3 nucleotides: TGTGCCAGCCGAGACAGGGGGCGGTACGAGCAGTACTTC. It encodes CASRDRGRYEQYF.

The V and J genes are TRBV7-2 and TRBJ2-7, with unresolved D. This CDR3 has 13 amino acids. V was pared by 7 bases and J by 4 bases, with 14 bases between. Germline V gene lookup returns CDR1 SGHTA and CDR2 FQGNSA. The DNA of the CDR3 is TGTGCCAGCACTCCCCAGGCCCCATACGAGCAGTACTTC. Protein product: CASTPQAPYEQYF.

The rearrangement joins TRBV2 to TRBJ1-1, with D hard to call. This CDR3 spans 17 amino acids. The germline gives CDR1 SNHLY, CDR2 FYNNEI. Trimming pared 3 bases from V and 0 bases from J, leaving 17 bases between. The CDR3 loop is CASSDGVGAALNTEAFF. DNA for the CDR3: TGTGCCAGCAGTGATGGAGTAGGAGCAGCCTTGAACACTGAAGCTTTCTTT.

J is TRBJ1-2 and V is TRBV6-4; 9 nucleotides match TRBD1. Germline assignment: CDR1 MRHNA and CDR2 SNTAGT. With 4 bases clipped from V and 4 bases from J, the junction kept 10 bases outside the gene matches. The CDR3 totals 16 residues. The CDR3 sequence: CASSAGSQGAPYGYTF. In nucleotides, the CDR3 is TGTGCCAGCAGTGCGGGATCACAGGGGGCACCCTATGGCTACACCTTC.

This chain uses TRBV4-2 with TRBJ2-7; either TRBD1 or TRBD2 may supply D (5 bases each). V was cut by 4 bases and J by 2 bases, with 9 bases left in between. CDR1 and CDR2 from the germline V gene are LGHNA and YNFKEQ. This CDR3 is built from 13 residues. CDR3 sequence (DNA): TGTGCCAGCAGCCGGGGGAACACCTACGAGCAGTACTTC. Translated: CASSRGNTYEQYF.

The chain couples TRBV27 to TRBJ1-2; D might be TRBD1 (6 bases). There are 13 residues in the CDR3. Per germline, CDR1 MNHEY and CDR2 SMNVEV (reference sequence). Trimming left V 4 bases short and J 6 bases short, with 12 bases between. The chain's CDR3 is CASSSPWTDGYTF. The CDR3 region has the DNA TGTGCCAGCAGTTCCCCCTGGACAGATGGCTACACCTTC.

Details on this clone: This sample also contains other DNA sequences that code for the same CDR3. This chain uses TRBV28 with TRBJ2-7; TRBD2 might be the D (5 bases). The CDR3 loop spans 13 amino acids. Germline CDR1 is MDHEN and CDR2 is SYDVKM. The ends were cut back, 2 bases at V and 3 bases at J, with 8 bases in the middle. CDR3 sequence (DNA): TGTGCCAGCAGTTTACCCGGGATCTACGAGCAGTACTTC. Translation gives CASSLPGIYEQYF.

V gene TRBV15 combines with J gene TRBJ2-2; D is undetermined. V was shortened by 1 base and J by 3 bases, with 3 bases between the two germline ends. Germline CDR1 LNHNV, CDR2 YYDKDF (reference sequence). The CDR3 contains 13 residues. The DNA for the CDR3 is TGTGCCACCAGCAGAGTGGACACCGGGGAGCTGTTTTTT. This translates into CATSRVDTGELFF.

The chain couples TRBV27 to TRBJ2-3; 8 bases fit TRBD2. Losses at the gene ends were 4 bases for V and 2 bases for J; bases not matched to a gene: 11. This CDR3 is built from 17 residues. Germline V gene lookup returns CDR1 MNHEY and CDR2 SMNVEV (reference sequence). The CDR3 DNA is TGTGCCAGCAGTTCAAAGCGGGAGCATACTTACACAGATACGCAGTATTTT. This encodes CASSSKREHTYTDTQYF.

V usage is TRBV4-1 and J usage is TRBJ2-7; the D is unclear. Germline CDR1 is MGHRA and CDR2 is YSYEKL. CDR3 length: 12 amino acids. Trimming removed 1 base from V and 4 bases from J, with 5 bases in between. The CDR3 coding sequence is TGCGCCAGCAGCCAAGGTTTATACGAGCAGTACTTC. Translation gives CASSQGLYEQYF.

The chain uses TRBV5-1 and TRBJ2-7, with TRBD1 matching over 7 bases. This CDR3 is built from 15 residues. Germline CDR1 is SGHRS and CDR2 is YFSETQ. Trimming took 4 bases from V and 4 from J; bases not matched to a gene: 11. CDR3 nucleotide sequence: TGCGCCAGCAGCCCCCGGGACAGTGGTCAGTACGAGCAGTACTTC. Residues: CASSPRDSGQYEQYF. Looking up the rest from reference TRBV5-1 and TRBJ2-7 gives the full variable domain: KAGVTQTPRYLIKTRGQQVTLSCSPISGHRSVSWYQQTPGQGLQFLFEYFSETQRNKGNFPGRFSGRQFSNSRSEMNVSTLELGDSALYLCASSPRDSGQYEQYFGPGTRLTVT.

J is TRBJ2-7 and V is TRBV4-1; D is perhaps TRBD1 or TRBD2 (6 bases each). V was shortened by 2 bases and J by 4 bases, with 15 bases between the two germline ends. The CDR3 sequence is 15 residues long. Germline V lookup: CDR1 MGHRA, CDR2 YSYEKL. The CDR3 here is CASSQTFQGRYEQYF. The CDR3, as DNA: TGCGCCAGCAGCCAAACGTTCCAGGGGAGGTACGAGCAGTACTTC.

The chain recombines TRBV9 with TRBJ2-7; D unresolved. V was trimmed by 3 bases and J by 4 bases, leaving 20 bases between them. The CDR3 runs to 16 residues. Germline CDR1 SGDLS, CDR2 YYNGEE. CDR3 residues: CASSEASRSITYEQYF. The CDR3 bases are TGTGCCAGCAGCGAGGCGAGTAGGAGTATAACTTACGAGCAGTACTTC.

The chain uses TRBV5-6 and TRBJ1-5; D ambiguous. Trimming stripped 0 bases from V and 4 bases from J, with 14 bases between. The CDR3 has 16 amino acids. CDR1 and CDR2 (germline): SGHDT, YYEEEE. The chain's CDR3 is CASSLADRHGNQPQHF. In DNA form, the CDR3 reads TGTGCCAGCAGCTTGGCCGATCGACACGGGAATCAGCCCCAGCATTTT.